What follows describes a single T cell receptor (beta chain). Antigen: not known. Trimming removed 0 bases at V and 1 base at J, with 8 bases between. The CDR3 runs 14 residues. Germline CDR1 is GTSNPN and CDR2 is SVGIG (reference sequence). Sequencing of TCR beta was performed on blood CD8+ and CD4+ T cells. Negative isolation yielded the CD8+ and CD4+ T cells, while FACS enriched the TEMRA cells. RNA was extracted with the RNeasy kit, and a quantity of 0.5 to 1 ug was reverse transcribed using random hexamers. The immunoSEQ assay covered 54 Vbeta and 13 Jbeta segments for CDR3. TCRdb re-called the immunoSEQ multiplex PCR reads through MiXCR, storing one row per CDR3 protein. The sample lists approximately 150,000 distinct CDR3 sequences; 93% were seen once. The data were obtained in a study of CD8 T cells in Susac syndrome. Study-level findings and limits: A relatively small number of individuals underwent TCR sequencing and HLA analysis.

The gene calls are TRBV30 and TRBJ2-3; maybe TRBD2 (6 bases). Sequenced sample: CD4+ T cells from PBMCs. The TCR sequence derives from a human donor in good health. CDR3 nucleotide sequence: TGTGCCTGGAGTGTACCTAGCGGCACAGATACGCAGTATTTT. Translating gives CAWSVPSGTDTQYF.